This T cell receptor beta chain was found in a study of blood T cell repertoires in COVID-19. Profiled with immunoSEQ multiplex PCR; TCRdb holds only in-frame clones, not every one. The sample gives more than 95,000 clones, roughly 90% of which show up once; 3% to 4.5% is in the top ten. With 5 bases clipped from V and 9 bases from J, the junction kept 4 bases outside the gene matches. Germline V CDR1 and CDR2: SGHTA, FQGTGA. This CDR3 region has 14 residues. This chain joins TRBV7-3 and TRBJ2-1, with 13 nucleotides matching TRBD2. Sequencing input: peripheral blood. The sequence was obtained from a woman in her sixties with acute or convalescent COVID-19. The chain's CDR3 is CASSPGLAGVEQFF. The CDR3 region has the DNA TGTGCCAGCAGCCCTGGACTAGCGGGAGTTGAGCAGTTCTTC.